This entry is about one T cell receptor beta chain. In the original workflow: Nucleated cell number was recorded as an estimate derived from reference gene primer amplification. TCRdb's table, derived via immunoSEQ multiplex PCR, lists solely in-frame clones and lacks some. Clonal size and the V and J genes are those of that table, whereas D and trimming came from the DNA. The data show more than 250,000 clones, 70% to 90% seen once. This sample stems from a study of blood T cell repertoires in COVID-19. Study at large: Acute and convalescent COVID-19 samples came from the United States, Italy and Spain. Sample material is recorded as cDNA or gDNA derived from T cells, B-cell-depleted T cells, or PBMCs.

The CDR3 is made up of 17 amino acids. Trimming pared 2 bases from V and 3 bases from J, leaving 20 bases between. Germline-derived CDR1 and CDR2 are SGHVS and FNYEAQ. This receptor was obtained from a human donor in a cohort sampled during active COVID-19. This rearrangement joins TRBV7-6 to TRBJ2-7; TRBD1 is a possible D gene (8 bases). Sequencing used peripheral blood. CDR3 nucleotides: TGTGCCAGCAGCTTAACACAGGGGGGGATGTACCGCTACGAGCAGTACTTC. Translating gives CASSLTQGGMYRYEQYF.